The rows below give T cell receptor beta chains drawn from one sample of a study of PD-1 blockade in classical Hodgkin lymphoma. Data came from immunoSEQ multiplex PCR; TCRdb stores just in-frame clones and leaves some out. The table lists 30,000 or so clones, 75% to 95% of them singletons, with roughly 0.2% in the top ten. Here the sequenced sample was CD4+ T cells from blood, taken at baseline. The receptors shown here come from a human donor with classical Hodgkin lymphoma. The CDR3 runs from the conserved cysteine through the conserved F or W. D genes are given only for firm matches. Some rows have no size entry. The others give once, few or many, or a class for an expanded clone.

D gene,J gene,clone size,V gene,CDR3 DNA,CDR3 protein
-,TRBJ1-1,-,TRBV6-5,TGTGCCAGCAGTTATCTTGGCAGTGAAGCTTTCTTT,CASSYLGSEAFF
-,TRBJ2-1,-,TRBV6-5,TGTGCCAGCAGTTCCACACTAGCCTATGAGCAGTTCTTC,CASSSTLAYEQFF
TRBD1,TRBJ2-5,-,TRBV5-1,TGCGCCAGCAGCTTGGCCCTGGGGACAGGAGGGGAGACCCAGTACTTC,CASSLALGTGGETQYF
TRBD2,TRBJ2-2,-,TRBV4-1,TGCGCCAGCAGACAGACTAGCGGGAGCCAATTCACCGGGGAGCTGTTTTTT,CASRQTSGSQFTGELFF
-,TRBJ2-3,once,TRBV5-1,TGCGCCAGCAGCTTTAGTAACGGGAGAGCAGATACGCAGTATTTT,CASSFSNGRADTQYF
-,TRBJ1-2,-,TRBV29-1,TGCAGCGTTGCTTCAGGCCTCTATGGCTACACCTTC,CSVASGLYGYTF
-,TRBJ2-2,-,TRBV28,TGTGCCAGCAGTTTAACCCTAATGACTGATACCGGGGAGCTGTTTTTT,CASSLTLMTDTGELFF
TRBD2,TRBJ2-5,-,TRBV10-3,TGTGCCATCAGGGCGGGAGGGGAAGAGACCCAGTACTTC,CAIRAGGEETQYF
TRBD1,TRBJ2-2,-,TRBV14,TGTGCCAGCAGCCAGGAGGACAGGGGTTATACCGGGGAGCTGTTTTTT,CASSQEDRGYTGELFF
TRBD1,TRBJ2-6,-,TRBV19,TGTGCCAGTCTTGGGACAGGGCCTGGGGCCAACGTCCTGACTTTC,CASLGTGPGANVLTF
TRBD2,TRBJ2-3,once,TRBV23-1,TGCGCCAGCAGTCAATCAATAGCGGGGTCCACAGATACGCAGTATTTT,CASSQSIAGSTDTQYF
TRBD2,TRBJ2-1,-,TRBV5-1,TGCGCCAGCAGCTTGGATGCGGGAGCCAATAACAATGAGCAGTTCTTC,CASSLDAGANNNEQFF
TRBD1,TRBJ1-4,once,TRBV6-5,TGTGCCAGCAGGAAACTGGGACAGAATGAAAAACTGTTTTTT,CASRKLGQNEKLFF
-,TRBJ2-1,-,TRBV20-1,TGCAGTGCTAGTGTGGCCTCTGAGCAGTTCTTC,CSASVASEQFF
TRBD1,TRBJ1-3,-,TRBV9,TGTGCCAGCAGTCGACAACAGGGGGCTGGAAACACCATATATTTT,CASSRQQGAGNTIYF
-,TRBJ1-2,-,TRBV7-2,TGTGCCAGCAGCTCCCCCGGGACAAACTATGGCTACACCTTC,CASSSPGTNYGYTF
TRBD1,TRBJ1-2,-,TRBV6-5,TGTGCCAGCAGCGCAGGGGGCTACAATAACTATGGCTACACCTTC,CASSAGGYNNYGYTF
TRBD1,TRBJ1-5,-,TRBV7-9,TGTGCCAGCAGCCGGGGACAGGGCCTCAATCAGCCCCAGCATTTT,CASSRGQGLNQPQHF
TRBD1,TRBJ1-5,-,TRBV19,TGTGCCAGTAACTCGGCAGGGGGGTATAGCAATCAGCCCCAGCATTTT,CASNSAGGYSNQPQHF
-,TRBJ2-3,-,TRBV7-8,TGTGCCAGCAGCACCGCAACCGCTGCTGCTCGCACAGATACGCAGTATTTT,CASSTATAAARTDTQYF
-,TRBJ1-2,-,TRBV6-1,TGTGCCAGCAGTGACCCAAACAGGTCACCTGGCTACACCTTC,CASSDPNRSPGYTF
-,TRBJ2-1,-,TRBV11-3,TGTGCCAGCAGCTTAGATTTTAGTGAGCAGTTCTTC,CASSLDFSEQFF
-,TRBJ2-5,-,TRBV30,TGTGCCTGGAGTTCCAGGACACCCCAAGAGACCCAGTACTTC,CAWSSRTPQETQYF
-,TRBJ1-2,once,TRBV7-9,TGTGCCAGCAGCGCGGCCGGGAGGATTGCAAACTATGGCTACACCTTC,CASSAAGRIANYGYTF
TRBD1,TRBJ1-5,-,TRBV7-8,TGTGCCAGCAGCTCCCAGGGGGGAAGGAATCAGCCCCAGCATTTT,CASSSQGGRNQPQHF
TRBD1,TRBJ1-5,-,TRBV4-1,TGCGCCAGCAGCCAAGATCAGGCCGGGACAGTGAAAAATCAGCCCCAGCATTTT,CASSQDQAGTVKNQPQHF
TRBD1,TRBJ1-1,once,TRBV7-2,TGTGCCAGCAGCTTCACACCCCAGGGGGCTACGTGGGGCACTGAAGCTTTCTTT,CASSFTPQGATWGTEAFF
TRBD1,TRBJ1-5,-,TRBV27,TGTGCCAGCAGTACCAGACAGGGGGCAACGAGCAATCAGCCCCAGCATTTT,CASSTRQGATSNQPQHF